The next 20 T cell receptor beta chains were all read from a single sample in a study of shared T cell receptors in the human thymus (dated by TCRdb to the early 2020s). The library was built by means of the immunoSEQ multiplex PCR assay. TCRdb holds this immuneACCESS table with in-frame rearrangements only. Some clones are missing; in checked studies, unresolved V genes explain under half, and the rest has no known cause. A total of 500,000 to 750,000 clones appear in this sample, 70% to 90% of them only once. About 0.01% of the sample is in the top ten clones. The same data also contributed to another study, on human thymus T cells.

The sequenced sample was thymocytes. The receptors here all came from a boy younger than two with a congenital heart defect. Donor details come from another sample of the same person, matched by shared clones.

CDR3 amino acids: CASSIKSGRPYNEQFF. CDR3 in DNA: TGTGCCAGTAGTATAAAGAGCGGGAGGCCCTACAATGAGCAGTTCTTC. The chain employs TRBV19 and TRBJ2-1, with TRBD2 matching 9 bases. V trimming: 2 bases; J trimming: 2 bases; junction bases outside the gene matches: 4. Germline CDR1 and CDR2: LNHDA and SQIVND (reference sequence). The CDR3 spans 16 residues.

The J gene is TRBJ2-1, the V gene TRBV5-1, with D perhaps TRBD2 (6 bases). The CDR3 has 16 residues. Germline-derived CDR1 and CDR2 are SGHRS and YFSETQ. Trimming shortened V by 0 bases and J by 2 bases, and 12 bases separated the two germline ends. The CDR3 nucleotides read TGCGCCAGCAGCTTGGATTCGGGAGTCACCTACAATGAGCAGTTCTTC. The encoded protein is CASSLDSGVTYNEQFF.

This chain joins TRBV14 and TRBJ2-1; 7 bases line up with TRBD1. This CDR3 has 17 residues. CDR1 is SGHDN and CDR2 is FVKESK in the germline V gene. J gave up 4 bases and V 1 base, and 10 bases lay outside the gene matches. CDR3 DNA: TGTGCCAGCAGCCAAGGGACCGGGACAGAACTTTACAATGAGCAGTTCTTC. Its protein is CASSQGTGTELYNEQFF.

The V call is TRBV18, the J call TRBJ2-1; TRBD1 might be the D (5 bases). The ends were cut back, 4 bases at V and 9 bases at J, with 16 bases in the middle. In germline, CDR1 is KGHSH, CDR2 LQKENI. The CDR3 is made up of 14 amino acids. The CDR3 DNA sequence: TGTGCCAGCTCACGATCTTCCAGGGTAGGTGAGCAGTTCTTC. It specifies CASSRSSRVGEQFF.

The V call is TRBV4-1, the J call TRBJ2-1, with D possibly being TRBD2 (7 bases). The ends were cut back, 0 bases at V and 7 bases at J, with 19 bases in the middle. The CDR3 totals 17 residues. Germline V gene sequence: CDR1 MGHRA, CDR2 YSYEKL. In DNA, the CDR3 is TGCGCCAGCAGCCAAGATGCCCTTGCGGGGGCGGTGAATGAGCAGTTCTTC. Amino acids: CASSQDALAGAVNEQFF.

This sequence joins TRBV4-1 and TRBJ2-5, with D possibly TRBD2 on 5 matching bases. Per the germline V gene, CDR1 is MGHRA and CDR2 is YSYEKL. The ends were cut back, 0 bases at V and 4 bases at J, with 21 bases in the middle. CDR3 length equals 18 residues. The CDR3 nucleotides are TGCGCCAGCAGCCAAGAGGGTAAGGGCCCGGGGATTGTAGAGACCCAGTACTTC. The encoded protein is CASSQEGKGPGIVETQYF.

The V and J genes are TRBV7-2 and TRBJ2-7, with 7 bases that match TRBD2. V shed 1 base and J 3 bases; nucleotides not matched to a gene: 9. This CDR3 has 16 residues. Looked up from germline, CDR1 is SGHTA and CDR2 is FQGNSA. The CDR3 region is CASSLGSLAANYEQYF. CDR3 in DNA: TGTGCCAGCAGCTTAGGGTCGCTAGCGGCCAACTACGAGCAGTACTTC.

This chain uses TRBV5-1 with TRBJ2-2, with D hard to call. V was pared by 4 bases and J by 4 bases, with 20 bases between. CDR3 length equals 17 residues. Germline CDR1 reads SGHRS; CDR2 reads YFSETQ. CDR3 sequence (DNA): TGCGCCAGCAGCCCATTTGGGTGGCCGGGTACCACCGGGGAGCTGTTTTTT. It translates to CASSPFGWPGTTGELFF.

The rearrangement uses TRBV7-2 and TRBJ2-7, with D maybe TRBD1 (5 bases). V lost 5 bases and J 2 bases, leaving 22 bases between the germline ends. Germline CDR1 reads SGHTA; CDR2 reads FQGNSA. The CDR3 covers 17 residues. CDR3 sequence (DNA): TGTGCCAGCAGCCCCTTACAACCCCCGGACATGCCCTACGAGCAGTACTTC. Translated, it gives CASSPLQPPDMPYEQYF.

This chain joins TRBV6-1 and TRBJ2-7; 8 bases line up with TRBD2. The germline V gene encodes CDR1 MNHNS and CDR2 SASEGT. The CDR3 loop spans 15 amino acids. J lost 0 bases, V lost 7 bases, and 8 bases had no gene match. The CDR3 DNA is TGTGCCAGCATCGGGAATAGCGGGGCCTCCTACGAGCAGTACTTC. Its protein product is CASIGNSGASYEQYF.

The chain combines TRBV27 with TRBJ2-5; D ambiguous. The CDR3 loop spans 13 amino acids. V was pared by 4 bases and J by 0 bases, with 6 bases between. In germline, CDR1 is MNHEY, CDR2 SMNVEV (reference sequence). This CDR3 is CASSSLYQETQYF. CDR3 sequence (DNA): TGTGCCAGCAGTTCCCTGTACCAAGAGACCCAGTACTTC.

The chain recombines TRBV7-6 with TRBJ2-1, with D tentatively TRBD2 (9 bases). The V and J ends lost 5 bases and 10 bases respectively, with 18 bases between them. This CDR3 is built from 14 residues. Germline V gene data show CDR1 as SGHVS and CDR2 as FNYEAQ. CDR3 nucleotides: TGTGCCAGCAGCCAGGGGGCGGGAGGGGTAGAGCAGTTCTTC. Translated: CASSQGAGGVEQFF. The full variable domain, in which reference TRBV7-6 and TRBJ2-1 provide the parts outside the CDR3, is GAGVSQSPRYKVTKRGQDVALRCDPISGHVSLYWYRQALGQGPEFLTYFNYEAQQDKSGLPNDRFSAERPEGSISTLTIQRTEQRDSAMYRCASSQGAGGVEQFFGPGTRLTVL.

This chain connects TRBV7-2 to TRBJ2-5, with D unresolved. Between the trimmed V and J ends, which lost 5 bases and 5 bases, there was a span of 18 bases. The CDR3 has 15 amino acids. Germline assignment: CDR1 SGHTA and CDR2 FQGNSA. The CDR3 region is CASSPHRAKLETQYF. The CDR3 coding sequence is TGTGCCAGCAGCCCGCATCGAGCGAAGTTGGAGACCCAGTACTTC.

This rearrangement joins TRBV27 to TRBJ2-5; the D is unclear. The J call may be wrong; the DNA end is better matched by TRBJ2-7. The CDR3 has 16 residues. CDR1 and CDR2 from the germline V gene are MNHEY and SMNVEV (reference sequence). The CDR3 bases are TGTGCCAGCAGTTTAAGAGCTAGAGATCAGCGCTACGAGCAGTACTTC. Protein product: CASSLRARDQRYEQYF.

This clone has only one observation. V is TRBV15 and J is TRBJ2-3; 10 bases line up with TRBD1. Germline values: CDR1 LNHNV, CDR2 YYDKDF (reference sequence). The CDR3 sequence is 15 residues long. V was clipped by 8 bases and J by 6 bases; unmatched bases: 11. The CDR3 region has the DNA TGTGCCACCCGTACGGGACAGGGGAATTGGGATACGCAGTATTTT. This codes for CATRTGQGNWDTQYF.

The chain is built from TRBV6-1 and TRBJ1-1; D not resolved. V dropped 2 bases and J dropped 8 bases, with 18 bases sitting between them. CDR3 length equals 15 residues. CDR1 is MNHNS, CDR2 SASEGT, per germline. The CDR3 loop is CASSETVVREAEAFF. The CDR3 coding sequence is TGTGCCAGCAGTGAAACTGTGGTACGGGAAGCGGAAGCTTTCTTT.

V gene TRBV4-2 combines with J gene TRBJ2-7; 11 bases fit TRBD2. Looked up from germline, CDR1 is LGHNA and CDR2 is YNFKEQ. The length of the CDR3 is 18 residues. V gave up 0 bases and J gave up 3 bases; unmatched junction bases: 10. The CDR3 nucleotides are TGTGCCAGCAGCCAAGATGGCCTAGCGGGAGGACCCTACTACGAGCAGTACTTC. Protein: CASSQDGLAGGPYYEQYF.

The rearrangement joins TRBV7-9 to TRBJ2-6, with TRBD1 as a possible D gene (6 bases). Trimming removed 0 bases from V and 4 bases from J, with 7 bases in between. CDR3 size: 15 residues. Germline CDR1 reads SEHNR; CDR2 reads FQNEAQ (reference sequence). CDR3 DNA sequence: TGTGCCAGCAGCTTAGCCCAGGGGGGGGCCAACGTCCTGACTTTC. Translating it yields CASSLAQGGANVLTF.

The V call is TRBV28, the J call TRBJ1-1; 8 bases are a match to TRBD1. This CDR3 has 15 amino acids. After removal of 6 bases from V and 1 base from J, the junction contained 7 bases not matched to a gene. In germline, CDR1 is MDHEN, CDR2 SYDVKM. The CDR3 DNA sequence: TGTGCCAGCAGCCCCGGGACAGGAAGGAACACTGAAGCTTTCTTT. As protein: CASSPGTGRNTEAFF.

In this sample, this clone turned up once. The rearrangement joins TRBV27 to TRBJ2-3, with a possible D match to TRBD2 (7 bases). Trimming left V 4 bases short and J 4 bases short, with 18 bases between. Germline CDR1 MNHEY, CDR2 SMNVEV (reference sequence). This CDR3 comprises 16 residues. CDR3 DNA: TGTGCCAGCAGTTCACTCAAGGGGGGGTCGTCAGATACGCAGTATTTT. It specifies CASSSLKGGSSDTQYF.